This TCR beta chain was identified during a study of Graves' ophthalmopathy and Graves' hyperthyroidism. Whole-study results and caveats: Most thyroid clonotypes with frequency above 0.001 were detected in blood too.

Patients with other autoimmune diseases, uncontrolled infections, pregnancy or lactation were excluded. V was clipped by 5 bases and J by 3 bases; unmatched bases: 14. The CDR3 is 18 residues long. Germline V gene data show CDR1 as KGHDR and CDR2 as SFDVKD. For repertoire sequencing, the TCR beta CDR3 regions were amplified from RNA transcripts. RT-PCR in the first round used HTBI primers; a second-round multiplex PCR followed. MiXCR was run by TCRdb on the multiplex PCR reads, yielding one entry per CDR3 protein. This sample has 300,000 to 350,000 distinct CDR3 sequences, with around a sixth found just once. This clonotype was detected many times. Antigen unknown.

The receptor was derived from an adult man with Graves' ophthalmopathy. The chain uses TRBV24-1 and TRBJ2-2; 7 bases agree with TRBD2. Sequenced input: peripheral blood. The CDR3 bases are TGTGCCACCAGTGCCTCTTCTAGGCTAGCGGAATACACCGGGGAGCTGTTTTTT. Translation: CATSASSRLAEYTGELFF.